The clone carrying this T cell receptor beta chain was picked up one time. Its specificity is unknown. This entry is derived from a study of CD8 T cells in Susac syndrome. Overall study findings and caveats: Acknowledgment was made by the study that its TCR sequencing and HLA analysis involved a relatively small number of individuals.

RNA totalling about 0.45 to 1 ug underwent reverse transcription with random hexamers. TCRdb reprocessed the immunoSEQ multiplex PCR reads via MiXCR and lists one record per CDR3 protein. This sample has 150,000 to 250,000 distinct CDR3 sequences, with more than 90% found just once. The receptor was derived from a human donor with multiple sclerosis. Material for sequencing was CD4+ T cells from PBMCs.

CDR3 bases: TGCAGCGTCGCAGGGGTTTTTGGAAACACCATATATTTT. This gives the protein CSVAGVFGNTIYF. This chain links TRBV29-1 with TRBJ1-3; maybe TRBD1 (6 bases). Trimming took 6 bases from V and 3 from J, leaving 12 bases between them. CDR1 and CDR2 (germline): SQVTM, ANQGSEA. The CDR3 length is 13 residues. Combining the CDR3 with reference TRBV29-1 and TRBJ1-3 gives the whole variable domain SAVISQKPSRDICQRGTSLTIQCQVDSQVTMMFWYRQQPGQSLTLIATANQGSEATYESGFVIDKFPISRPNLTFSTLTVSNMSPEDSSIYLCSVAGVFGNTIYFGEGSWLTVV.